This T cell receptor beta chain was sequenced for a study of blood T cell repertoires in COVID-19 (dated by TCRdb to the early 2020s). A note on the overall study: Samples covering the acute and convalescent phases of COVID-19 were provided by collaborators in the United States, Italy and Spain. The repertoires were made available in a free public database intended to serve as a resource for research on the immune response to SARS-CoV-2. The material from the prospective study consisted of cDNA or gDNA derived from T cells, B-cell-depleted T cells, or PBMCs. Samples came from the ongoing ImmuneRACE study (first 160 participants) plus 1,254 subjects from 6 global collaborators. Nearly every sample came with metadata listing a de-identified subject ID, COVID-19 status, age in years and sex. Deeply sampled blood TCRbeta repertoires from subjects exposed to, actively infected with, or recovered from COVID-19 were included in the dataset. Where HLA class I and class II types were available, the types were taken from metadata supplied by the sample provider, not from assay-based typing. On the study overall, not on this receptor specifically: The quantity of clinical and demographic metadata differed by source and by participant and was supplied without curation.

Taken from cysteine to phenylalanine, the CDR3 has 14 residues. Just the 42-base CDR3 DNA is kept, in frame starting at base 1. From a lookup of the germline V gene, CDR1 and CDR2 are MDHEN and SYDVKM. V drops 7 bases and J drops 4 bases, leaving 16 bases in between. Whole blood was collected in K2EDTA tubes by collaborating institutions according to the institutions' own protocols. For TCRbeta analysis, collaborators shipped samples in one of three forms: frozen whole blood, isolated PBMCs, or DNA extracted from either of those sample types. In regard to this clone: Its antigen remains undetermined. Qualities for individual bases were not recorded, and no much larger clone is one base off.

TCRbeta CDR3 regions were amplified from genomic DNA by means of the immunoSEQ Assay, a bias-controlled multiplex PCR. In the authors' own workflow: The number of nucleated cells in each sample was estimated by amplification of reference gene primers within the assay. To quantify the absolute abundance of each unique TCRbeta CDR3 rearrangement, sequence reads were collapsed and filtered. Productive Simpson clonality was computed per sample as the square root of Simpson's diversity index over productive rearrangements. Imported from immuneACCESS, the table was reduced by TCRdb to in-frame sequences with V and J called. These copies leave out some clones; in studies compared against another copy, an unresolved V gene accounts for under half, and the cause of the remainder is not known. V, J and clone size are those of that table, while D and trimming were read from the DNA. This sample has about 78,000 clones in its table, and about 90% of those were observed once. 0.95% to 1.3% of the sample lies in the top ten.

Recombination connected TRBV28 to TRBJ1-1, with an unclear D gene assignment. The clonotype comes from a woman in her fifties or sixties in a cohort sampled during active COVID-19. The sequenced sample was peripheral blood. Here is the DNA: TGTGCCAGCACCCCCTTTCGGGAGGGCACTGAAGCTTTCTTT. It specifies CASTPFREGTEAFF.